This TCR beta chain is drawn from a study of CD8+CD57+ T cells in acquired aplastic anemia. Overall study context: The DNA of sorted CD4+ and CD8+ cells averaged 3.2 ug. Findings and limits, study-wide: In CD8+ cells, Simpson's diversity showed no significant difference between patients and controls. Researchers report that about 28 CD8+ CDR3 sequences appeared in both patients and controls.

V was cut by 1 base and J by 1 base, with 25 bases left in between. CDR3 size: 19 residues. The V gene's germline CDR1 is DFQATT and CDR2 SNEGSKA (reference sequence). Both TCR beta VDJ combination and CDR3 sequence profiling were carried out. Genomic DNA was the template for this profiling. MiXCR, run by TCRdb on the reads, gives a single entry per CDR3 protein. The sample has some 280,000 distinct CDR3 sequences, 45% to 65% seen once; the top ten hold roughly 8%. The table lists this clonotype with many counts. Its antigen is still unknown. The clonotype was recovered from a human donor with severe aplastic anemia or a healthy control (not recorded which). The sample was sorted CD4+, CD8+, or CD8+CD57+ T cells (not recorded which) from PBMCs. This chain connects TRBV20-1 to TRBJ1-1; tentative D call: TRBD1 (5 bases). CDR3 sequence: CSARANYQGSWGKNTEAFF. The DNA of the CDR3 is TGCAGTGCTAGAGCTAATTATCAGGGAAGCTGGGGCAAGAACACTGAAGCTTTCTTT.